This T cell receptor (beta chain) is from a study of T cell responses to AZD1222 COVID-19 vaccine. To note about this clone: As yet, its antigen is unknown.

Study findings and constraints: Only a handful of AZD1222 recipients tested seropositive at baseline. After two AZD1222 doses, spike-specific TCR breadth and depth rose versus day 0. None of the repertoires were sampled until the peak T cell response had passed. Unmutated regions of variants are reportedly targeted by nearly half of spike-specific TCRs.

Produced via immunoSEQ multiplex PCR; TCRdb's table is partial and in-frame only. This repertoire shows roughly 120,000 clones, 85% to 90% found once; its top ten account for about 7.4%. The germline V and J ends were trimmed by 4 bases and 7 bases, with 15 bases remaining between them. This CDR3 is 13 amino acids long. Germline values: CDR1 SGHRS, CDR2 YFSETQ. This specimen consisted of peripheral blood, obtained on day 0 of AZD1222 vaccination. The chain employs TRBV5-1 and TRBJ2-7; no definite D call. This sequence originates from an adult in good health. The CDR3 region has the DNA TGCGCCAGCAGCACCCTTTCTGGACCGGAGCAGTACTTC. It yields the protein CASSTLSGPEQYF.